These 19 T cell receptor beta chains originate from one sample sequenced in a study of regulatory T cells in long-lasting Graves disease. As to time point: newly diagnosed GD, antithyroid drugs for less than 3 months. Extracted PBMC RNA gave rise to the TCR library. Arm-PCR of CDR3 regions and iRepertoire HTBI primers were the basis on which TCR beta libraries were built. TCRdb re-called the multiplex PCR reads through MiXCR, storing one row per CDR3 protein. Among 400,000 to 500,000 distinct CDR3 sequences listed, about 14% were seen once. The sample also formed part of further work on T cells in Graves' hyperthyroidism and ophthalmopathy.

Specimen: peripheral blood mononuclear cells (PBMCs), collected at new diagnosis, from a patient treated with antithyroid drugs. The source is a woman aged 50 to 60 with Graves disease.

This clonotype has ten or more counts. This chain joins TRBV7-9 and TRBJ1-5; a weak D match, TRBD1 (5 bases). Germline V lookup: CDR1 SEHNR, CDR2 FQNEAQ (reference sequence). The V and J ends lost 3 bases and 5 bases respectively, with 8 bases between them. The CDR3 spans 13 residues. Here the CDR3 reads CASSFPGDQPQHF. The CDR3 nucleotides are TGTGCCAGCAGCTTCCCGGGGGATCAGCCCCAGCATTTT. Variable domain in full (rest from reference TRBV7-9 and TRBJ1-5): DTGVSQNPRHKITKRGQNVTFRCDPISEHNRLYWYRQTLGQGPEFLTYFQNEAQLEKSRLLSDRFSAERPKGSFSTLEIQRTEQGDSAMYLCASSFPGDQPQHFGDGTRLSIL.

In its sample, this clonotype was seen many times. The chain is built from TRBV6-2 or TRBV6-3 and TRBJ2-5; D is ambiguous. Trimming cost V 5 bases and J 5 bases, with 15 bases left between them. In germline, CDR1 is MNHEY, CDR2 SVGEGT. The CDR3 totals 14 residues. The CDR3 protein is CASSENWARETQYF. DNA for the CDR3: TGTGCCAGCAGTGAAAACTGGGCGCGGGAGACCCAGTACTTC.

This clonotype turned up a few times. The gene calls are TRBV7-3 and TRBJ2-4, with 7 bases that match TRBD2. The J call could be wrong; TRBJ2-5 is a better fit for the DNA end. Germline V gene lookup returns CDR1 SGHTA and CDR2 FQGTGA. CDR3 size: 15 residues. The chain's CDR3 is CASSLRGDPQETQYF. CDR3 nucleotide sequence: TGTGCCAGCAGCTTACGGGGGGACCCCCAAGAGACCCAGTACTTC.

The chain combines TRBV5-1 with TRBJ2-3; no reliable D call. This CDR3 has 14 amino acids. Germline lookup yields CDR1 SGHRS and CDR2 YFSETQ. V lost 1 base to trimming and J lost 2 bases, with 8 bases between them. CDR3 nucleotide sequence: TGCGCCAGCAGCTTGAACAGTTACACAGATACGCAGTATTTT. Translation gives CASSLNSYTDTQYF.

This clonotype was detected ten times or more. The CDR3 DNA reads as TGTGCCTGGAGGGGAAGCTATAACACTGAAGCTTTCTTT. This codes for CAWRGSYNTEAFF. The V and J genes are TRBV30 and TRBJ1-1; no reliable D call. Germline CDR1 reads GTSNPN; CDR2 reads SVGIG (reference sequence). Trimming pared 3 bases from V and 2 bases from J, leaving 10 bases between. The CDR3 loop spans 13 amino acids.

To note about this clonotype: Germline is not matched at one junction end, which may reflect a read error. J is TRBJ2-3 and V is TRBV7-3, with TRBD1 matching 9 bases. CDR1 SGHTA and CDR2 FQGTGA come from the germline V gene. The CDR3 sequence is 16 residues long. CDR3 residues: CASSLKGQGSPDTQCF. The CDR3 DNA follows: TGTGCCAGCAGCTTAAAGGGACAGGGTAGTCCAGATACGCAGTGTTTT.

The sample holds many counts of this clonotype. V is TRBV28 and J is TRBJ2-7; 7 nucleotides line up with TRBD2. V lost 2 bases to trimming and J lost 2 bases; unmatched junction nucleotides: 9. The V gene's germline CDR1 is MDHEN and CDR2 SYDVKM. The CDR3 loop spans 16 amino acids. Written as DNA, the CDR3 is TGTGCCAGCAGTTTACCGTGGGCGGGAGTTCCCTACGAGCAGTACTTC. Its translation is CASSLPWAGVPYEQYF.

The sample holds many counts of this clonotype. The chain has TRBV3-1 and TRBJ2-2, with 7 bases identical to TRBD2. After removal of 4 bases from V and 2 bases from J, the junction contained 7 bases not matched to a gene. The CDR3 runs 16 residues. Germline V gene data show CDR1 as LGHDT and CDR2 as YNNKEL (reference sequence). CDR3: CASSRRTGGNTGELFF. The DNA of the CDR3 is TGTGCCAGCAGCCGTCGGACGGGAGGAAACACCGGGGAGCTGTTTTTT.

This clonotype was picked up many times. The chain recombines TRBV28 with TRBJ1-2; 7 nucleotides line up with TRBD1. Germline trimming cut 4 bases from V and 8 bases from J; bases unmatched to any gene: 13. From germline, CDR1 is MDHEN and CDR2 SYDVKM. The CDR3 length is 15 residues. The CDR3 loop reads CASSSRTGPRYGYTF. CDR3 nucleotide sequence: TGTGCCAGCAGTTCCCGGACAGGCCCTCGGTACGGCTACACCTTC.

V usage is TRBV7-2 and J usage is TRBJ1-3, with a weak D call TRBD1 (5 bases). The CDR3 runs 15 residues. Between the trimmed V and J ends, which lost 5 bases and 0 bases, there was a span of 11 bases. CDR1 SGHTA and CDR2 FQGNSA come from the germline V gene. The CDR3 sequence is CASSPRQFSGNTIYF. As DNA, the CDR3 is TGTGCCAGCAGCCCGCGACAGTTCTCTGGAAACACCATATATTTT.

The sample holds many counts of this clonotype. The chain links TRBV29-1 to TRBJ2-1; 10 bases are shared with TRBD2. With V trimmed by 6 bases and J by 5 bases, 4 bases remained unmatched. Germline loops: CDR1 SQVTM, CDR2 ANQGSEA. The CDR3 consists of 13 residues. CDR3 nucleotides: TGCAGCGTGCCTAGCGGGAGAGACAATGAGCAGTTCTTC. It encodes CSVPSGRDNEQFF.

The V and J genes are TRBV28 and TRBJ1-1; D might be TRBD1 (5 bases). Germline values: CDR1 MDHEN, CDR2 SYDVKM. The CDR3 loop spans 16 amino acids. Trimming took off 6 bases at V and 1 base at J, with 18 bases between the two ends. In DNA form, the CDR3 reads TGTGCCAGCAGGACCCCAGGGCCGGCTGGGAACACTGAAGCTTTCTTT. Amino acid sequence: CASRTPGPAGNTEAFF. Complete variable domain (other parts from reference TRBV28 and TRBJ1-1): DVKVTQSSRYLVKRTGEKVFLECVQDMDHENMFWYRQDPGLGLRLIYFSYDVKMKEKGDIPEGYSVSREKKERFSLILESASTNQTSMYLCASRTPGPAGNTEAFFGQGTRLTVV.

This chain uses TRBV28 with TRBJ1-4, with 7 bases that match TRBD1. J lost 7 bases, V lost 4 bases, and 12 bases had no gene match. Germline CDR1 reads MDHEN; CDR2 reads SYDVKM. The CDR3 sequence is 16 residues long. The CDR3 sequence is CASSSEGAQGGEKLFF. The DNA of the CDR3 is TGTGCCAGCAGTTCGGAGGGGGCGCAGGGTGGTGAAAAACTGTTTTTT.

A word on this clonotype: A clone one base away is much larger, so this may be a read error. V is TRBV11-2 and J is TRBJ2-1, with D possibly matching TRBD1 (5 bases). The ends were cut back, 3 bases at V and 10 bases at J, with 16 bases in the middle. This CDR3 contains 14 residues. Germline CDR1 SGHAT, CDR2 FQNNGV. In nucleotides, the CDR3 is TGTGCCAGCAGCTTCACAGGCGACTCCTACGAGCAGTTCTTC. Its protein product is CASSFTGDSYEQFF.

This clonotype was detected many times. This chain links TRBV7-3 with TRBJ2-1; 9 bases agree with TRBD2. The germline CDR1 and CDR2 sequences are SGHTA and FQGTGA. V shed 5 bases, J shed 6 bases, and the junction held 2 bases outside the gene matches. The CDR3 contains 13 residues. As DNA, the CDR3 is TGTGCCAGCAGCCGGGGACTAGCCAATGAGCAGTTCTTC. It encodes CASSRGLANEQFF.

A few counts support this clonotype. The chain recombines TRBV7-9 with TRBJ1-2; a possible D gene is TRBD1 (6 bases). Germline V CDR1 and CDR2: SEHNR, FQNEAQ (reference sequence). Deletions cut 5 bases from V and 9 bases from J, with 19 bases between. The CDR3 spans 14 residues. CDR3 nucleotides: TGTGCCAGCAGCGATACAGGGCCTCCAGTTCGCTACACCTTC. Translating it yields CASSDTGPPVRYTF.

This clonotype was seen at least ten times. The CDR3 coding sequence is TGTGCCATCAGTGAGTCGACAGCTCAAGAGACCCAGTACTTC. Residues: CAISESTAQETQYF. V usage is TRBV10-3 and J usage is TRBJ2-5, with D possibly matching TRBD1 (5 bases). The CDR3 has 14 residues. Germline V gene data show CDR1 as ENHRY and CDR2 as SYGVKD. The ends were cut back, 0 bases at V and 2 bases at J, with 7 bases in the middle.

This clonotype has a handful of counts. This rearrangement joins TRBV6-1 to TRBJ1-3; D remains ambiguous. The CDR3 runs to 14 residues. Germline lookup yields CDR1 MNHNS and CDR2 SASEGT. With 1 base removed from V and 13 bases from J, the gap between germline ends came to 17 bases. CDR3 in DNA: TGTGCCAGCAGTGAAGTCGGTGTCCGGAGCGGGATATATTTT. Translation: CASSEVGVRSGIYF.

This clonotype was counted at least ten times. This chain joins TRBV24-1 and TRBJ2-5; D is unclear. V lost 4 bases and J lost 0, with 2 bases in between. This CDR3 is 12 amino acids long. Looked up from germline, CDR1 is KGHDR and CDR2 is SFDVKD. The CDR3 nucleotides are TGTGCCACCAGTGACCACCAAGAGACCCAGTACTTC. Translated: CATSDHQETQYF.